These 20 T cell receptor beta chains share one sample of origin, sequenced in a study of T cell responses to AZD1222 COVID-19 vaccine. Generated by immunoSEQ multiplex PCR, the TCRdb table keeps only in-frame clones and is missing some. The sample has under 200,000 clones, 90% seen once. Specimen: peripheral blood, collected on day 0 of AZD1222 vaccination. Receptors were obtained from an adult in good health.

This sequence joins TRBV20-1 and TRBJ2-5; unclear D gene. With 6 bases removed from V and 4 bases from J, the gap between germline ends came to 9 bases. The CDR3 has 11 amino acids. Germline assignment: CDR1 DFQATT and CDR2 SNEGSKA (reference sequence). The CDR3 reads CSALGRETQYF. The CDR3 bases are TGCAGTGCCCTGGGAAGAGAGACCCAGTACTTC.

The chain combines TRBV28 with TRBJ2-7; 10 bases are a match to TRBD1. V was pared by 6 bases and J by 9 bases, with 14 bases of the junction left unmatched. Germline CDR1 MDHEN, CDR2 SYDVKM. CDR3 length equals 15 residues. CDR3 sequence: CASSSPGQGRFTQYF. As DNA, the CDR3 is TGTGCCAGCAGCTCACCGGGACAGGGGAGATTCACGCAGTACTTC.

The chain joins TRBV5-1 to TRBJ1-1; D gene ambiguous. V shed 3 bases and J shed 3 bases, with 12 bases lying between them. This CDR3 is 14 amino acids long. Germline CDR1 and CDR2: SGHRS and YFSETQ. The CDR3 spells CASSYGLEDTEAFF. CDR3 sequence (DNA): TGCGCCAGCAGCTACGGCTTAGAAGACACTGAAGCTTTCTTT.

This clone came up once. J is TRBJ1-5 and V is TRBV19, with D possibly TRBD1 on 6 matching bases. This CDR3 has 15 amino acids. Germline lookup yields CDR1 LNHDA and CDR2 SQIVND (reference sequence). V was trimmed by 6 bases and J by 6 bases, leaving 18 bases between them. CDR3 in amino acids: CASRPQQGGLQPQHF. The CDR3 DNA reads as TGTGCCAGTAGGCCTCAACAGGGAGGTCTTCAGCCCCAGCATTTT.

This chain connects TRBV7-2 to TRBJ1-1; the D is unclear. Trimming removed 5 bases from V and 3 bases from J, with 7 bases in between. CDR3 size: 12 residues. CDR1 SGHTA and CDR2 FQGNSA come from the germline V gene. CDR3 nucleotides: TGTGCCAGCAGCCCTCCCTACACTGAAGCTTTCTTT. This translates into CASSPPYTEAFF. Full variable domain (remainder filled in from reference TRBV7-2 and TRBJ1-1): GAGVSQSPSNKVTEKGKDVELRCDPISGHTALYWYRQSLGQGLEFLIYFQGNSAPDKSGLPSDRFSAERTGGSVSTLTIQRTQQEDSAVYLCASSPPYTEAFFGQGTRLTVV.

This chain connects TRBV4-1 to TRBJ2-7; possible D gene TRBD1, 6 bases. V lost 0 bases and J 3 bases, leaving 15 bases between the germline ends. CDR3 length: 16 amino acids. From germline, CDR1 is MGHRA and CDR2 YSYEKL. CDR3 coding DNA: TGCGCCAGCAGCCAAGAGCCAGGGGACCCTCTCTACGAGCAGTACTTC. It translates to CASSQEPGDPLYEQYF.

The chain recombines TRBV28 with TRBJ1-5, with D perhaps matching TRBD1 (5 bases). CDR1 MDHEN and CDR2 SYDVKM come from the germline V gene. V shed 6 bases and J shed 1 base, with 13 bases lying between them. The CDR3 extends over 15 amino acids. DNA of the CDR3: TGTGCCAGCAGGAAACCCTCAGGGAGCAATCAGCCCCAGCATTTT. Its translation is CASRKPSGSNQPQHF.

This clone was recorded a few times. The junction does not match germline at one end; this may be a read error. The V call is TRBV28, the J call TRBJ1-1; TRBD1 matches at 7 bases. Germline lookup yields CDR1 MDHEN and CDR2 SYDVKM. The CDR3 totals 9 residues. This CDR3 is CASREGTVF. For the CDR3, the DNA is TGTGCCAGCAGGGAAGGGACAGTTTTT.

This sequence joins TRBV29-1 and TRBJ1-1, with a weak D call TRBD1 (5 bases). Trimming stripped 4 bases from V and 5 bases from J, with 17 bases between. Germline V gene sequence: CDR1 SQVTM, CDR2 ANQGSEA. CDR3 length: 14 residues. The CDR3 bases are TGCAGCGTTGGTGGGGCTTCGATCTGGACTGAAGCTTTCTTT. Translated: CSVGGASIWTEAFF.

This CDR3 is CASQRGAGETQYF. The CDR3 DNA follows: TGTGCCAGCCAGCGGGGGGCTGGAGAGACCCAGTACTTC. The chain couples TRBV6-5 to TRBJ2-5; 9 bases map to TRBD2. The CDR3 contains 13 residues. V lost 8 bases, J lost 4 bases, and 5 bases stayed unmatched. Germline V gene data show CDR1 as MNHEY and CDR2 as SVGAGI.

This chain links TRBV7-9 with TRBJ1-1; tentatively, D is TRBD1 (5 bases). Trimming took 2 bases from V and 2 from J, leaving 18 bases between them. The CDR3 extends over 17 amino acids. Germline V gives CDR1 SEHNR, CDR2 FQNEAQ (reference sequence). CDR3 protein: CASSLIVIQETNTEAFF. The CDR3 DNA is TGTGCCAGCAGCTTAATCGTCATACAGGAAACCAACACTGAAGCTTTCTTT.

Only a few counts were recorded for this clone. The rearrangement links TRBV15 to TRBJ1-4; D remains ambiguous. Trimming shortened V by 0 bases and J by 11 bases, and 10 bases separated the two germline ends. In germline, CDR1 is LNHNV, CDR2 YYDKDF (reference sequence). The CDR3 extends over 13 amino acids. Here the CDR3 DNA reads TGTGCCACCAGCAGAGAGTCTCTCGGGAAACTGTTTTTT. It is translated as CATSRESLGKLFF.

The chain links TRBV4-1 to TRBJ2-3, with 10 bases identical to TRBD1. This CDR3 region has 16 residues. CDR1 is MGHRA, CDR2 YSYEKL, per germline. Losses at the gene ends were 3 bases for V and 4 bases for J; bases not matched to a gene: 7. DNA for the CDR3: TGCGCCAGCAGCCACCCCCAGACAGGGGGCGCAGATACGCAGTATTTT. It translates to CASSHPQTGGADTQYF.

This clone has only a few counts. V is TRBV19 and J is TRBJ2-1; 8 bases fit TRBD1. Per the germline V gene, CDR1 is LNHDA and CDR2 is SQIVND (reference sequence). After removal of 5 bases from V and 4 bases from J, the junction contained 10 bases not matched to a gene. The CDR3 loop spans 16 amino acids. The CDR3 bases are TGTGCCAGTAGTCCCTGGAAAGGACAGGGTTACAATGAGCAGTTCTTC. This encodes CASSPWKGQGYNEQFF.

The chain carries TRBV5-1 and TRBJ2-1; D not certain. CDR3 length: 15 amino acids. Between the trimmed V and J ends, which lost 6 bases and 8 bases, there was a span of 21 bases. The V gene's germline CDR1 is SGHRS and CDR2 YFSETQ. The CDR3 region is CASNPTPTADDEQFF. DNA of the CDR3: TGCGCCAGCAACCCCACGCCTACAGCAGACGATGAGCAGTTCTTC.

The chain has TRBV19 and TRBJ2-2, with D possibly TRBD1 on 6 matching bases. The CDR3 runs 18 residues. Trimming removed 3 bases at V and 2 bases at J, with 19 bases between. Per the germline V gene, CDR1 is LNHDA and CDR2 is SQIVND (reference sequence). The chain's CDR3 is CASSIFLPTGRNTGELFF. The CDR3, as DNA: TGTGCCAGTAGTATTTTTCTTCCTACAGGGCGTAACACCGGGGAGCTGTTTTTT.

The chain uses TRBV6-5 and TRBJ2-2; 7 bases match TRBD1. Germline CDR1 MNHEY, CDR2 SVGAGI. Losses at the gene ends were 11 bases for V and 3 bases for J; bases not matched to a gene: 6. The CDR3 is 13 amino acids. CDR3 region: CAARGQDTGELFF. The CDR3 DNA reads TGTGCCGCAAGGGGGCAGGACACCGGGGAGCTGTTTTTT.

The rearrangement joins TRBV6-6 to TRBJ1-2; D ambiguous. The V end was cut by 7 bases, the J end by 7 bases, with 19 bases between. CDR1 is MNHNY, CDR2 SVGAGI, per germline (reference sequence). CDR3 length equals 14 residues. CDR3 sequence reads: CASTPGPGFGGYTF. The CDR3 DNA sequence: TGTGCCAGCACCCCTGGGCCGGGGTTTGGTGGCTACACCTTC.

The chain recombines TRBV19 with TRBJ1-5; 9 nucleotides line up with TRBD1. This CDR3 comprises 15 residues. The germline V gene has CDR1 LNHDA and CDR2 SQIVND (reference sequence). V lost 7 bases and J lost 5; bases outside the gene matches: 9. CDR3 sequence (DNA): TGTGCCAGTAATCAACAGGGGGCACGCTATCAGCCCCAGCATTTT. Protein product: CASNQQGARYQPQHF.

The chain combines TRBV3-1 (or the pseudogene TRBV3-2) with TRBJ1-1; D unclear. V was pared by 4 bases and J by 7 bases, with 10 bases between. Per the germline V gene, CDR1 is LGHDT and CDR2 is YNNKEL (reference sequence). The CDR3 runs 12 residues. Here the CDR3 DNA reads TGTGCCAGCAGCCTCCCAGGCAGTGAAGCTTTCTTT. Protein: CASSLPGSEAFF.